This TCR beta chain was captured by sequencing in a study of OX40 agonist ivuxolimab in advanced cancers. Study observations and caveats: CD8+ T cells averaged more expanded clones than CD4+. Also showing low normalized T-cell clonal expansion were some of the nonresponders.

Measured with immunoSEQ multiplex PCR; TCRdb has only the in-frame clones, and not every one. The sample contains about 110,000 clones, 75% to 95% of which appear only once. About this clone itself: Its matching antigen is unknown.

Germline V CDR1 and CDR2: SEHNR, FQNEAQ (reference sequence). V shed 1 base, J shed 5 bases, and the junction held 10 bases outside the gene matches. This CDR3 spans 18 amino acids. The V gene is TRBV7-9, the J gene TRBJ2-3, with 12 positions matching TRBD2. Sequenced material: CD4+ or CD8+ T cells sorted from blood, taken in a trial of the OX40 agonist ivuxolimab. This TCR derives from an adult with an advanced solid tumor such as melanoma, head and neck, liver or kidney cancer. In DNA form, the CDR3 reads TGTGCCAGCAGCTTAGGACTAGCGGGAGCTTCCCACGGAGATACGCAGTATTTT. Translated, it gives CASSLGLAGASHGDTQYF. Looking up the rest from reference TRBV7-9 and TRBJ2-3 gives the full variable domain: DTGVSQNPRHKITKRGQNVTFRCDPISEHNRLYWYRQTLGQGPEFLTYFQNEAQLEKSRLLSDRFSAERPKGSFSTLEIQRTEQGDSAMYLCASSLGLAGASHGDTQYFGPGTRLTVL.